This T cell receptor beta chain was found in a study of vaccination effects on CD4 cells after COVID-19. In regard to this clone: The antigen remains unidentified.

Sequencing used immunoSEQ multiplex PCR; TCRdb keeps in-frame clones, though not all of them. The table has about 23,000 clones, roughly four fifths seen once. Sequencing was preceded by expansion of antigen-specific CD4+ T cells with viral peptide pools in the ViraFEST assay. CD4+ T cell isolation took place after approximately ten days of culture. Among the vaccine recipients, none had a prior SARS-CoV-2 infection, and nucleocapsid antibodies were negative. V shed 4 bases and J 6 bases; nucleotides not matched to a gene: 9. The germline V gene encodes CDR1 SGHRS and CDR2 YFSETQ. The CDR3 loop spans 14 amino acids.

The chain joins TRBV5-1 to TRBJ1-1; TRBD1 matches at 7 bases. The sequences come from CD4+ T cells from PBMCs cultured with SARS-CoV-2 spike peptides, collected before COVID-19 vaccination. This TCR was sampled from a human donor who received a COVID-19 vaccine. CDR3 sequence reads: CASSQQGGLAEAFF. Written as DNA, the CDR3 is TGCGCCAGCAGCCAGCAGGGGGGCTTGGCTGAAGCTTTCTTT.